The 2 T cell receptor beta chains reported below all come from one sample, sequenced in a study of shared clonotypes between healthy human individuals. Only in-frame clones appear in the TCRdb table, and some are missing; sequencing was by immunoSEQ multiplex PCR. The table lists some 480,000 clones, about 80% of them singletons. The sequenced sample was PBMCs. These receptors originate from a woman aged 40-49 years in good health. Some clones in this sample may be carry-over from other donors' samples.

This chain joins TRBV28 and TRBJ1-5, with 7 bases that match TRBD1. V shed 6 bases, J shed 7 bases, and the junction held 12 bases outside the gene matches. The germline V gene has CDR1 MDHEN and CDR2 SYDVKM. There are 15 residues in the CDR3. The CDR3 protein is CASSTLGGGVQPQHF. The CDR3 DNA reads as TGTGCCAGCAGCACCCTAGGGGGCGGGGTACAGCCCCAGCATTTT.

Points on this clone: Germline is not matched at one junction end, which may reflect a read error. The CDR3 DNA reads as TGTGCCAGCAGTCCGGGACTAGCGGGAGACAATGAGCAGTTCTTC. This translates into CASSPGLAGDNEQFF. V is TRBV10-3 and J is TRBJ2-1, with 14 nucleotides matching TRBD2. The CDR3 has 15 residues. Germline V gives CDR1 ENHRY, CDR2 SYGVKD.